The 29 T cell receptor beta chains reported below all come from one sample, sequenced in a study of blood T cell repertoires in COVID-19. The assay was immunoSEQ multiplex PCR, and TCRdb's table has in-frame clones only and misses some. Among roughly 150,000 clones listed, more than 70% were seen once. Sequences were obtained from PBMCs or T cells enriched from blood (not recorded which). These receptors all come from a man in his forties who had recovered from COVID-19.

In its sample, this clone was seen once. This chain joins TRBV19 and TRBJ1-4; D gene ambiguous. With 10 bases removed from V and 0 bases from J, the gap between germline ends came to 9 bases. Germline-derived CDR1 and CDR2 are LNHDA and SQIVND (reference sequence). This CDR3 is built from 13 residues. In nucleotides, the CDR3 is TGTGCCACTAAGACATCAACTAATGAAAAACTGTTTTTT. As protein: CATKTSTNEKLFF.

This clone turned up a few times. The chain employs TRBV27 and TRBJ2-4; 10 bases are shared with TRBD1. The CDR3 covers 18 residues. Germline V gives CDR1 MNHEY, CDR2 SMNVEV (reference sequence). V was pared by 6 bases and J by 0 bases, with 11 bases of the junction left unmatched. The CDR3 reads CASSLDRGPPGAKNIQYF. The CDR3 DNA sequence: TGTGCCAGCAGCCTAGACAGGGGGCCGCCAGGAGCCAAAAACATTCAGTACTTC.

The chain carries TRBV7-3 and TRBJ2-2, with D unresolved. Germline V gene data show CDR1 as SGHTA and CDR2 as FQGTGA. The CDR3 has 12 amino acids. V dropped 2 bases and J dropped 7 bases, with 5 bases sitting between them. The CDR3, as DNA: TGTGCCAGCAGCTTACGTCGCGGGGAGCTGTTTTTT. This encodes CASSLRRGELFF.

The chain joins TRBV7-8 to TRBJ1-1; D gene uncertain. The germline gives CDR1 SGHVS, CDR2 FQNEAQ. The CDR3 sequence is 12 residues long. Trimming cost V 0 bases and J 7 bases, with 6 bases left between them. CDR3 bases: TGTGCCAGCAGCTTAGCGTCCTATGAAGCTTTCTTT. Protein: CASSLASYEAFF.

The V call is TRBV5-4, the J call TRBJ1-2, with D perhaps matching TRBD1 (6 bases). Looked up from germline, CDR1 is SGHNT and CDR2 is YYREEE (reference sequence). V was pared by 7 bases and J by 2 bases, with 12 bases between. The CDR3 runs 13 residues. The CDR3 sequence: CASGQPENYGYTF. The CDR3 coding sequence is TGTGCCAGCGGACAGCCAGAGAACTATGGCTACACCTTC.

The CDR3 DNA follows: TGCGCCAGCAGCTCGGGTCGACAGGGGGCGAATGAGCAGTTCTTC. Translating it yields CASSSGRQGANEQFF. This rearrangement joins TRBV5-1 to TRBJ2-1; 10 bases line up with TRBD1. From germline, CDR1 is SGHRS and CDR2 YFSETQ. Trimming took 3 bases from V and 7 from J; bases not matched to a gene: 7. This CDR3 spans 15 amino acids.

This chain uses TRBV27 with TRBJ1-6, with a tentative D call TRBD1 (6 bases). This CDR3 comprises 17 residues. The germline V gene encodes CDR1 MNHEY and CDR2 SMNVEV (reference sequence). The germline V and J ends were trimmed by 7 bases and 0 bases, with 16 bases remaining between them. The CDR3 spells CASTDDRKSSYNSPLHF. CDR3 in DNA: TGTGCCAGCACCGACGACAGGAAAAGCTCCTATAATTCACCCCTCCACTTT.

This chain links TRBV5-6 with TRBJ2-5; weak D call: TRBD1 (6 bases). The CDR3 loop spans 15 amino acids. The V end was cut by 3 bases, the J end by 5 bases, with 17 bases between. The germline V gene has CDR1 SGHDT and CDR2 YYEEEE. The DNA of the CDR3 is TGTGCCAGCAGCTGGGGTTTAGGGCAGGGGGAGACCCAGTACTTC. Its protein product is CASSWGLGQGETQYF. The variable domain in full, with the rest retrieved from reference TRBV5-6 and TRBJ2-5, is DAGVTQSPTHLIKTRGQQVTLRCSPKSGHDTVSWYQQALGQGPQFIFQYYEEEERQRGNFPDRFSGHQFPNYSSELNVNALLLGDSALYLCASSWGLGQGETQYFGPGTRLLVL.

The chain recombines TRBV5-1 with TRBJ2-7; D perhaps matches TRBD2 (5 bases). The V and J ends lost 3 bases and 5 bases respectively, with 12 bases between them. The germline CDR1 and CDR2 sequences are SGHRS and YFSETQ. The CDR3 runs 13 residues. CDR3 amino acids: CASSSRVGNEQYF. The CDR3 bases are TGCGCCAGCAGCTCGCGGGTCGGGAACGAGCAGTACTTC.

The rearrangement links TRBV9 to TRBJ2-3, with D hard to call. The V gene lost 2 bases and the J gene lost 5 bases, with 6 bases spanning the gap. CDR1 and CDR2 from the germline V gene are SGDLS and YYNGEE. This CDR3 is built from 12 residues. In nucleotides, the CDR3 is TGTGCCAGCAGCGTTAACTTAGATACGCAGTATTTT. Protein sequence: CASSVNLDTQYF. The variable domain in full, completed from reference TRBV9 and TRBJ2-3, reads DSGVTQTPKHLITATGQRVTLRCSPRSGDLSVYWYQQSLDQGLQFLIQYYNGEERAKGNILERFSAQQFPDLHSELNLSSLELGDSALYFCASSVNLDTQYFGPGTRLTVL.

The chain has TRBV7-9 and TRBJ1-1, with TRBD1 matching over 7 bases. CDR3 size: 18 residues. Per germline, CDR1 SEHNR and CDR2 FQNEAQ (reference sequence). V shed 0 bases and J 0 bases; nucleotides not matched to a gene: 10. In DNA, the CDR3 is TGTGCCAGCAGCTTAGCTCTGGGGACAGTACCTATGAACACTGAAGCTTTCTTT. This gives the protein CASSLALGTVPMNTEAFF.

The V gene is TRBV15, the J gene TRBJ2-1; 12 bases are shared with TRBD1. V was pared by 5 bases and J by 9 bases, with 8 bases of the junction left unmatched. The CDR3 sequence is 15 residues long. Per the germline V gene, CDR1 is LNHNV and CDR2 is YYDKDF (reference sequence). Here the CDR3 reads CATSGRDRGPVEQFF. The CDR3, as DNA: TGTGCCACCAGCGGTCGGGACAGGGGGCCCGTTGAGCAGTTCTTC.

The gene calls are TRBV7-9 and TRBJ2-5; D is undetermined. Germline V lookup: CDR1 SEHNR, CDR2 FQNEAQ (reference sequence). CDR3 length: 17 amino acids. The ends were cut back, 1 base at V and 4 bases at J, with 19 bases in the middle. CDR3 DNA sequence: TGTGCCAGCAGCTTAGAGGCCGCATTCCGATCTAGAGAGACCCAGTACTTC. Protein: CASSLEAAFRSRETQYF.

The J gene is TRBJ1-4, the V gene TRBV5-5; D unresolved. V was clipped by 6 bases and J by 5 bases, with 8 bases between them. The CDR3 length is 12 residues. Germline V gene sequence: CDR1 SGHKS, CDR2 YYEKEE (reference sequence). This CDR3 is CASTVPNEKLFF. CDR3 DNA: TGTGCCAGCACAGTTCCGAATGAAAAACTGTTTTTT.

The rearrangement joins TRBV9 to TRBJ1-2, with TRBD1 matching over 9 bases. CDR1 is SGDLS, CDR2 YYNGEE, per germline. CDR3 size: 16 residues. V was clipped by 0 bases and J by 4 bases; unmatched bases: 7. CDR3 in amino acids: CASSVDPGQGGYGYTF. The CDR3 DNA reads TGTGCCAGCAGCGTAGACCCGGGACAGGGAGGCTATGGCTACACCTTC.

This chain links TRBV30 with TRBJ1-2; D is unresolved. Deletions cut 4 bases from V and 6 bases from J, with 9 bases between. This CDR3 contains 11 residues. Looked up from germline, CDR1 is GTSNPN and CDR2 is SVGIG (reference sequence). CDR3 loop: CAWTHTDGYTF. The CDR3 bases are TGTGCCTGGACCCATACGGATGGCTACACCTTC.

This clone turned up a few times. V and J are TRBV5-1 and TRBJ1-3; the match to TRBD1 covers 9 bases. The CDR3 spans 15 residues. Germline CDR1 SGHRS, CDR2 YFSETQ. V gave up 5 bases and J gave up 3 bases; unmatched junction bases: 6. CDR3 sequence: CASRPGTGLGNTIYF. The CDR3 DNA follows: TGCGCCAGCAGACCCGGGACAGGGCTTGGAAACACCATATATTTT.

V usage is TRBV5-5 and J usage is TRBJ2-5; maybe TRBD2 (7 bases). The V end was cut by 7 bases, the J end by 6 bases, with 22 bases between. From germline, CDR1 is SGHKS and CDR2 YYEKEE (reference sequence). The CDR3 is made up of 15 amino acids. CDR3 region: CASGTKGGATKTQYF. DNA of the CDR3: TGTGCCAGCGGCACCAAGGGGGGGGCCACGAAGACCCAGTACTTC.

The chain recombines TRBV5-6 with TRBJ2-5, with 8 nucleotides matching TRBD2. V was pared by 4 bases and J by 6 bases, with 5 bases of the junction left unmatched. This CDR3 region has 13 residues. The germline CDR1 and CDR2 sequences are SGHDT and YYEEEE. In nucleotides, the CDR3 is TGTGCCAGCAGCCCCGGGGGGGGAAAGACCCAGTACTTC. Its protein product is CASSPGGGKTQYF.

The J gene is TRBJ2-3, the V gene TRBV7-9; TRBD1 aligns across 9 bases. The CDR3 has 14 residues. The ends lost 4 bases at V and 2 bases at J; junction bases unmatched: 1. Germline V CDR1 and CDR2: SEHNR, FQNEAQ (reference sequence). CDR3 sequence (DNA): TGTGCCAGCAGCTGGACAGGGGTCACAGATACGCAGTATTTT. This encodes CASSWTGVTDTQYF. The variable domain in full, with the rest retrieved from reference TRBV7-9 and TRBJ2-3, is DTGVSQNPRHKITKRGQNVTFRCDPISEHNRLYWYRQTLGQGPEFLTYFQNEAQLEKSRLLSDRFSAERPKGSFSTLEIQRTEQGDSAMYLCASSWTGVTDTQYFGPGTRLTVL.

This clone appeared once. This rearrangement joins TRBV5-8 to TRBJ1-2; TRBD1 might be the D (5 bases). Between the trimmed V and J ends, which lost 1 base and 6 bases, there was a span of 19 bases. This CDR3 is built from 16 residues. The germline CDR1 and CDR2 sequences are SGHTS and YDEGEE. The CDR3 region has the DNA TGTGCCAGCAGCTTGCCTCGGGGGGAAGAAGGGAATGGCTACACCTTC. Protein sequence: CASSLPRGEEGNGYTF.

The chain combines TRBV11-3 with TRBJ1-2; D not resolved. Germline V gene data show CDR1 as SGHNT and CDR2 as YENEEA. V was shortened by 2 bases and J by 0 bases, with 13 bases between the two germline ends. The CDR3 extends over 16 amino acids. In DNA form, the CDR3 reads TGTGCCAGCAGCTTATCGCAGAACAAGACTAACTATGGCTACACCTTC. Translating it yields CASSLSQNKTNYGYTF.

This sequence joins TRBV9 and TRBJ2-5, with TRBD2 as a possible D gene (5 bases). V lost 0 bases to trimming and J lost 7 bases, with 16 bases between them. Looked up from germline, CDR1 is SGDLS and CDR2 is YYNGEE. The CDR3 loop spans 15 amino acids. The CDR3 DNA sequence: TGTGCCAGCAGCGTAGGAGGAGGTGGCCCCGCGACCCAGTACTTC. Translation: CASSVGGGGPATQYF.

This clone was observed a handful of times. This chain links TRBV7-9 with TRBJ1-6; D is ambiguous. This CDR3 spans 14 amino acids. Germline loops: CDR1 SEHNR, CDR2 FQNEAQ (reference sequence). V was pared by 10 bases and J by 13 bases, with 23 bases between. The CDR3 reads CATGRALKGDPLHF. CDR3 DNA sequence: TGTGCCACCGGTCGAGCGTTGAAAGGTGACCCCCTCCACTTT.

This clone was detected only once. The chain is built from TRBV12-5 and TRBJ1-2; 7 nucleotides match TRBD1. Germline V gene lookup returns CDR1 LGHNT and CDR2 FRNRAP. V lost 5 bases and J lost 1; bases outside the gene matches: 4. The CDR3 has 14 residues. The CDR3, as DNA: TGTGCTAGTGGTATTGGACAGGATAACTATGGCTACACCTTC. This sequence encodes CASGIGQDNYGYTF.

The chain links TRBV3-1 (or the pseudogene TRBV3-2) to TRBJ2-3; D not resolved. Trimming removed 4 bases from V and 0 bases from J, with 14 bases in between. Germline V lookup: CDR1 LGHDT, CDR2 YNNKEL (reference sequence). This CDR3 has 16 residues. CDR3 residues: CASSPGWAVSTDTQYF. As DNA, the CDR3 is TGTGCCAGCAGCCCAGGCTGGGCAGTGAGCACAGATACGCAGTATTTT.

The CDR3 loop reads CASSLYSGTGIYQPQHF. CDR3 coding DNA: TGTGCCAGCAGCCTCTATTCCGGGACAGGGATCTATCAGCCCCAGCATTTT. The chain employs TRBV5-6 and TRBJ1-5, with TRBD1 matching over 9 bases. The CDR3 is made up of 17 amino acids. Germline assignment: CDR1 SGHDT and CDR2 YYEEEE. With 4 bases clipped from V and 5 bases from J, the junction kept 13 bases outside the gene matches.

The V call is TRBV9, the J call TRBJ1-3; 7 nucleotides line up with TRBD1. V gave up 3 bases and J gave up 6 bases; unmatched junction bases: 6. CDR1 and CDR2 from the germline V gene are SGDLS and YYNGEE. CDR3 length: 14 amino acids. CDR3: CASSDGTEENTIYF. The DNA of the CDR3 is TGTGCCAGCAGCGACGGGACAGAGGAAAACACCATATATTTT.

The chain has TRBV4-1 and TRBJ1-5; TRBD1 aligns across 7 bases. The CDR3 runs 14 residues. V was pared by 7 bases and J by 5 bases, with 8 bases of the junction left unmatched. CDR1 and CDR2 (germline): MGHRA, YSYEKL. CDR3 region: CASNEKGQHQPQHF. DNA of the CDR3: TGCGCCAGCAACGAAAAGGGACAGCATCAGCCCCAGCATTTT.